This T cell receptor beta chain was found in a study of vaccination and CD4 T cells after COVID-19. Study context: Every participant had a vaccine, which was either BNT162b2 or mRNA-1273, given in two doses.

With respect to this clonotype: Its antigen is still unknown.

Overall study results and limits: Median SARS-CoV-2-reactive clonotype numbers went from 21 to 38; this increase was not significant.

The germline CDR1 and CDR2 sequences are SEHNR and FQNEAQ (reference sequence). The CDR3 contains 14 residues. Trimming removed 2 bases from V and 0 bases from J, with 8 bases in between. Treatment meaning: roughly 11-day PBMC culture with coronavirus spike peptide pools or control peptides (ViraFEST assay). The Oncomine TCR Beta short-read assay generated sequence data from the DNA of cultured CD4+ T cells. From cultured CD4+ T cells, genomic DNA was extracted. TCRdb called the PCR reads again in MiXCR, with one record for every CDR3 protein. The repertoire holds fewer than 30,000 distinct CDR3 sequences, around 50% seen once, with 28% in the top ten.

The receptor's source is a human donor who received a COVID-19 vaccine. The chain is built from TRBV7-9 and TRBJ2-7, with a tentative D call TRBD1 (6 bases). Sample: CD4+ T cells from blood, cultured in vitro, taken before SARS-CoV-2 vaccination. The CDR3 is CASSLWDNSYEQYF. The CDR3, as DNA: TGTGCCAGCAGCTTATGGGACAACTCCTACGAGCAGTACTTC.